Reported below is one TCR beta chain. The sample comes from a study of control samples from healthy donors and cancer patients. TCRdb keeps only in-frame clones here, not all; method: immunoSEQ multiplex PCR. The table has tens of thousands of clones, approximately 85% seen once. V was clipped by 4 bases and J by 1 base, with 14 bases between them. Germline values: CDR1 SQVTM, CDR2 ANQGSEA. This CDR3 comprises 15 residues. Sequenced material: blood. The chain links TRBV29-1 to TRBJ2-1, with a possible D match to TRBD2 (6 bases). This clonotype was sampled from a man aged 50 or older in good health. The CDR3 protein is CSVGSSGWSYNEQFF. CDR3 DNA: TGCAGCGTTGGTTCCAGCGGGTGGTCCTACAATGAGCAGTTCTTC.